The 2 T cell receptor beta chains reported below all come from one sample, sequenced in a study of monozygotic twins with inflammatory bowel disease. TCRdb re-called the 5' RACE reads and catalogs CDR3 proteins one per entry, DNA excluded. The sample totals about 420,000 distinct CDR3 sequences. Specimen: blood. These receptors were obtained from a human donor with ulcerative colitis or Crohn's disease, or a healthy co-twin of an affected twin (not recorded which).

CDR3 region: CASSVGPGQGDEKLFF. The V and J genes are TRBV9 and TRBJ1-4; lacking DNA, the TRBD1 call made by TCRdb goes unchecked. Germline CDR1 is SGDLS and CDR2 is YYNGEE. The CDR3 totals 16 residues.

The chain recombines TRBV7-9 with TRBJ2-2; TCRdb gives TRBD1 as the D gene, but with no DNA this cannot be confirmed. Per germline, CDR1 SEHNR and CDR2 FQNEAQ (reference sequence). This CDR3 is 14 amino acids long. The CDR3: CASSKTGNTGELFF. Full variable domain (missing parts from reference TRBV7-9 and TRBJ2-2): DTGVSQNPRHKITKRGQNVTFRCDPISEHNRLYWYRQTLGQGPEFLTYFQNEAQLEKSRLLSDRFSAERPKGSFSTLEIQRTEQGDSAMYLCASSKTGNTGELFFGEGSRLTVL.